The present T cell receptor (beta chain) was sequenced within a study of control samples from healthy donors and cancer patients. The CDR3 runs to 16 residues. Germline loops: CDR1 KGHSH, CDR2 LQKENI. V dropped 2 bases and J dropped 5 bases, with 18 bases sitting between them. The method was immunoSEQ multiplex PCR; TCRdb's version includes in-frame clones alone and lacks a portion of them. The sample records about 95,000 clones, approximately 90% being singletons. The V gene is TRBV18, the J gene TRBJ1-1; possible D gene TRBD1, 5 bases. The TCR originated in a woman in her thirties in good health. Sequencing used blood. CDR3 protein: CASSPSFSGITTEAFF. The CDR3 DNA reads as TGTGCCAGCTCACCAAGTTTCTCAGGGATTACAACTGAAGCTTTCTTT.